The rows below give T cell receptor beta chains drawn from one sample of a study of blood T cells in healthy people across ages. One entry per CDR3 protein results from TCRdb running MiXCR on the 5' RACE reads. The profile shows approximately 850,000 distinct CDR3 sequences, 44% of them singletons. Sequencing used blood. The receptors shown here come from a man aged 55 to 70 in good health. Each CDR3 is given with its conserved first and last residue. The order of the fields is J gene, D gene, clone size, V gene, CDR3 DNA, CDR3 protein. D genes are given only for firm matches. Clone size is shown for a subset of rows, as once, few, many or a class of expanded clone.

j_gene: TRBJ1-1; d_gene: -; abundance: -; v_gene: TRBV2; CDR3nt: TGTGCCAGCATGAAATCTAGAGGGGGCACTGAAGCTTTCTTT; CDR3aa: CASMKSRGGTEAFF
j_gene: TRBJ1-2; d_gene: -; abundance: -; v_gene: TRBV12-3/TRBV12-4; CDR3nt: TGTGCCAGCAGTTACCTAGGAGGCTACACCTTC; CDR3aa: CASSYLGGYTF
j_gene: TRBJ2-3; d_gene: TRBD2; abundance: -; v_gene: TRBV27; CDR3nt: TGTGCCAGCAGGCCGCGTCTAGCGGAGCTTCCCACAGATACGCAGTATTTT; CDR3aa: CASRPRLAELPTDTQYF
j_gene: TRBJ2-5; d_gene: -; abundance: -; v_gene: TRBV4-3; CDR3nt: TGCGCCAGCAGCCAAGGCCTAGCGCCCAACAATGAGCAGTACTTC; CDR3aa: CASSQGLAPNNEQYF
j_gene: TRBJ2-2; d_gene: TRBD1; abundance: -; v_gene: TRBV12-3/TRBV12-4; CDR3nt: TGTGCCAGCAGTCCCCCAGGGGGTGACACCGGGGAGCTGTTTTTT; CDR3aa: CASSPPGGDTGELFF
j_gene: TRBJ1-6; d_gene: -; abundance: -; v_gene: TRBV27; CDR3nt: TGTGCCAGCAGTTCAAGACAGGAGGGCCTTTCGCTCCTCCACTTT; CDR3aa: CASSSRQEGLSLLHF
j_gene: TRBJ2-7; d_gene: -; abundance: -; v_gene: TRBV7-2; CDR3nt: TGTGCCAGCAGCTTAAGCTACTCCCTCCTTACCCCCGGGGACGAGCAGTACTTC; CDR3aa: CASSLSYSLLTPGDEQYF
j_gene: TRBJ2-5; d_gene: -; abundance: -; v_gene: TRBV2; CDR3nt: TGTGCCAGCAGGGCGGGACACCGAGGAGAGACCCAGTACTTC; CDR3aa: CASRAGHRGETQYF
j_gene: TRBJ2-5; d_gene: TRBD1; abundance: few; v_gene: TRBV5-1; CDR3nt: TGCGCCAGCAGCCCCCGGGACAGTGGGGAGACCCAGTACTTC; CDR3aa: CASSPRDSGETQYF
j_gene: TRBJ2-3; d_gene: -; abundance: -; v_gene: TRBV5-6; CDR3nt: TGTGCCAGCAGCTTGGGGACTACCCGCACAGATACGCAGTATTTT; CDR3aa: CASSLGTTRTDTQYF
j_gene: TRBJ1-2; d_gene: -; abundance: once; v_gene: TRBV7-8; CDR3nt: TGTGCCAGCAGTGGGGGGGTCAACTATGGCTACACCTTC; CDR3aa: CASSGGVNYGYTF
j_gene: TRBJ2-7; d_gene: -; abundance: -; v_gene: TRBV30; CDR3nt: TGTGCCTGGAGTGGACAGAACGAGCAGTACTTC; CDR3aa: CAWSGQNEQYF
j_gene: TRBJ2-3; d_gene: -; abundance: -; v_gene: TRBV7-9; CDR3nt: TGTGCCAGCAGCCCCGGGACCAGGAACACAGATACGCAGTATTTT; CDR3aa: CASSPGTRNTDTQYF
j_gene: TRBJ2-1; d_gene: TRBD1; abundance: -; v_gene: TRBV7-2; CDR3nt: TGTGCCAGCAGCGAGACAGGGGTCGGTGAGCAGTTCTTC; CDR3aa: CASSETGVGEQFF
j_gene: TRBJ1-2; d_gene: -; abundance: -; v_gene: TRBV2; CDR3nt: TGTGCCAGCAGTGAAGGGGGTTTCGATGGCTACACCTTC; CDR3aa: CASSEGGFDGYTF
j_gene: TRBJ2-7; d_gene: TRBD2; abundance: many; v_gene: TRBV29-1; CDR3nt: TGCAGCGTTGAAGGGGGAGGGTCGGTCTACGAGCAGTACTTC; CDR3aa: CSVEGGGSVYEQYF
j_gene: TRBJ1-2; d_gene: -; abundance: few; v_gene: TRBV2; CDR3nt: TGTGCCAGCAGGGGATCAAACAGGGTGGGCTACACCTTC; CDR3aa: CASRGSNRVGYTF
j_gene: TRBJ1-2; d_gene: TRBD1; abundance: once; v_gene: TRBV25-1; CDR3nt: TGTGCCGGCAGTCAACAGGGGTCCAGGGGAGCGGTCACCTTC; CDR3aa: CAGSQQGSRGAVTF
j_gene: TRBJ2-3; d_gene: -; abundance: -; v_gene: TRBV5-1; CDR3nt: TGCGCCAGCAGCGCGGGCAGGTTAGATACGCAGTATTTT; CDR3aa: CASSAGRLDTQYF
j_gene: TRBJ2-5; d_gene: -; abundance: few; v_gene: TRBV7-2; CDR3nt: TGTGCCAGCAGCTTAGAAGGTGGCGCTGGGGTTGAGACCCAGTACTTC; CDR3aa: CASSLEGGAGVETQYF
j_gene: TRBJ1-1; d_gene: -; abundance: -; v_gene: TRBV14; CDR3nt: TGTGCCAGCAGCCAAGACCGGGGGCGTTGGTCTGAAGCTTTCTTT; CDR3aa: CASSQDRGRWSEAFF
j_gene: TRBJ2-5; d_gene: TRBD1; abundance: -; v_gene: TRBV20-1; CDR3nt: TGCAGTGCTAGGATCCCGGGACAGCAAGAGACCCAGTACTTC; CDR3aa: CSARIPGQQETQYF
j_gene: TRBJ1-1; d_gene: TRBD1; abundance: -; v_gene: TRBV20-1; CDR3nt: TGCAGTGCTGGGACAGAGAAGAACACTGAAGCTTTCTTT; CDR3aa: CSAGTEKNTEAFF
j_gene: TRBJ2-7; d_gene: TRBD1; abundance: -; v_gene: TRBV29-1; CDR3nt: TGCAGCGTTGAGGGGACGGGACAGGGGAACCGCGAGCAGTACTTC; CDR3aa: CSVEGTGQGNREQYF
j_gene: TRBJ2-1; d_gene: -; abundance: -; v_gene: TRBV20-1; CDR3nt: TGCAGTGCCCCGGGTCCCGGGACCAGTAGGTTCTTC; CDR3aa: CSAPGPGTSRFF
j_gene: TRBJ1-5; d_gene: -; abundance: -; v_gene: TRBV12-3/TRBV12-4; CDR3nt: TGTGCCAGCAGCCGGGACATCAATCAGCCCCAGCATTTT; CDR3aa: CASSRDINQPQHF
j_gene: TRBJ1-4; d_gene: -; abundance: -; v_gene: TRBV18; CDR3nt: TGTGCCAGCTCGGACTACTCCGGAGGAGGTGAAAAACTGTTTTTT; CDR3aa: CASSDYSGGGEKLFF
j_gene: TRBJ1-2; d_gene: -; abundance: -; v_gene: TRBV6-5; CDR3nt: TGTGCCAGCAGCCCCCGAGGCAGGGGTGGCTACACCTTC; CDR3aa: CASSPRGRGGYTF
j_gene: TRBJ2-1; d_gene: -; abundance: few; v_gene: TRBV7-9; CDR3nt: TGTGCCAGCAGCTCAGCTACCGCTGCGTGGGTCTATGAGCAGTTCTTC; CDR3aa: CASSSATAAWVYEQFF
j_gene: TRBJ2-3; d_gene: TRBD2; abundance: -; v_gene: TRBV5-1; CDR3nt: TGCGCCAGCAGCTCCGGACGAGCGGGGGCGGATACGCAGTATTTT; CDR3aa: CASSSGRAGADTQYF
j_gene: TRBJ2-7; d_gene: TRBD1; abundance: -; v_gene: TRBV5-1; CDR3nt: TGCGCCAGCAGCCCTGGGGACAGCGACGAGCAGTACTTC; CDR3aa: CASSPGDSDEQYF